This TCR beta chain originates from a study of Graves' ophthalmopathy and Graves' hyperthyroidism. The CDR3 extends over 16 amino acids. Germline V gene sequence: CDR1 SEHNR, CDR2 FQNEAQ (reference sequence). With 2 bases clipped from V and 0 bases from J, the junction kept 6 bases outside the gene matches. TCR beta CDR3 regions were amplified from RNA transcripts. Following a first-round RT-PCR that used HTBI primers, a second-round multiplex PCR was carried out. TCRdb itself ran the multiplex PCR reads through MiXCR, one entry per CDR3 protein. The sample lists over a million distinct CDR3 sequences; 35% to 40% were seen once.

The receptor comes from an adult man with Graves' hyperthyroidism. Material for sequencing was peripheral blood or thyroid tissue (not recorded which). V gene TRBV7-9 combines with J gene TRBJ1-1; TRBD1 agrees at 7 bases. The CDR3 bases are TGTGCCAGCAGCTTAAACAGGGGTGTAATGAACACTGAAGCTTTCTTT. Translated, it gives CASSLNRGVMNTEAFF.